Presented here are 19 T cell receptor beta chains from one specimen sequenced in a study of tissue T cells after allogeneic stem cell transplantation (dated by TCRdb to the early 2020s). Libraries were built with the immunoSEQ multiplex PCR assay. This is the immuneACCESS table as TCRdb keeps it, with only in-frame sequences that have V and J called. A part of the clones is gone; compared with another copy, unresolved V genes explain less than half, and the rest is unexplained. This sample is represented by tens of thousands of clones; around 69% of them were singletons. Together, the top ten hold roughly 0.66% of the sample. Material: sorted cells pooled from one or two spleens. The source is a pool of C57BL/6 mice in good health.

As regards this clone: Germline and genes: mouse. The CDR3 extends 1 residue past the end of the read, so its final part is completed from the germline J gene. The chain has TRBV29 and TRBJ2-7; D may be TRBD1 (6 bases). Germline V gene sequence: CDR1 MSHET, CDR2 SYDVDS. V was trimmed by 3 bases and J by 0 bases, leaving 9 bases between them. This CDR3 comprises 14 residues. The covered CDR3 bases are TGTGCTAGCAGTTTCGGACAGTTCTCCTATGAACAGTAC. Its translation: CASSFGQFSYEQY. The full-length CDR3 reads as CASSFGQFSYEQYF.

A note on this clone: Germline and genes here are mouse. The sequence runs out 1 residue before the end of the CDR3; the remainder is reconstructed from the germline J gene. The rearrangement joins TRBV13-1 to TRBJ2-2, with 8 bases fitting TRBD1. V lost 3 bases and J lost 0; bases outside the gene matches: 1. In germline, CDR1 is NSHNY, CDR2 SYGAGN. The CDR3 runs 15 residues. The CDR3 protein is CASSVQGANTGQLYF. The covered CDR3 bases are TGTGCCAGCAGTGTACAGGGGGCAAACACCGGGCAGCTCTAC.

A word on this clone: Genes here carry mouse names. The sequence runs out 1 residue before the end of the CDR3; the remainder is reconstructed from the germline J gene. The gene calls are TRBV2 and TRBJ2-5; D is undetermined. Germline-derived CDR1 and CDR2 are LGHNA and YSYQKL. The CDR3 has 12 residues. V dropped 0 bases and J dropped 4 bases, with 2 bases sitting between them. The CDR3 sequence is CASSQEKDTQYF. The CDR3 bases that were read are TGTGCCAGCAGCCAAGAGAAAGACACCCAGTAC.

Comment on this clone: Gene names and germline refer to mouse. The CDR3 goes on 1 residue after the read ends, and that part is filled in from the germline J gene. The V gene is TRBV19, the J gene TRBJ2-7; 10 bases fit TRBD2. With 4 bases clipped from V and 4 bases from J, the junction kept 8 bases outside the gene matches. There are 15 residues in the CDR3. The germline V gene encodes CDR1 FNHDT and CDR2 SITEND (reference sequence). CDR3 amino acids: CASSPTGGGGYEQYF. The part of the CDR3 DNA that was read is TGTGCCAGCAGTCCAACTGGGGGGGGTGGGTATGAACAGTAC.

Regarding this clone: Gene and germline names: mouse. The sequenced fragment ends 1 residue before the CDR3 boundary, so the rest is inferred from the germline J gene. The genes are TRBV13-1 and TRBJ2-7, with 13 bases aligning to TRBD2. Germline V gene data show CDR1 as NSHNY and CDR2 as SYGAGN. V shed 3 bases, J shed 4 bases, and the junction held 4 bases outside the gene matches. The CDR3 has 15 amino acids. The CDR3 bases that were read are TGTGCCAGCAGTGGGGGACTGGGGGGGGCATATGAACAGTAC. It yields the protein CASSGGLGGAYEQY. The entire CDR3 is CASSGGLGGAYEQYF.

This clone was detected only a few times. Germline and genes here are mouse. The read terminates 1 residue before the CDR3 end, so the remaining end is supplied by the germline J gene. V gene TRBV2 combines with J gene TRBJ2-2, with a possible D match to TRBD1 (5 bases). The CDR3 sequence is 14 residues long. The germline V gene encodes CDR1 LGHNA and CDR2 YSYQKL. Trimming stripped 0 bases from V and 5 bases from J, with 7 bases between. CDR3 DNA (partial): TGTGCCAGCAGCCAAGAGAGACAGACCGGGCAGCTCTAC. Its translation: CASSQERQTGQLY. The CDR3 as a whole reads CASSQERQTGQLYF.

This clone was counted only a few times. Genes and germline come from the mouse. Read sequence stops 1 residue before the CDR3 end, and the germline J gene provides the missing end. The V gene is TRBV13-3, the J gene TRBJ2-7, with D maybe TRBD1 (6 bases). Trimming shortened V by 3 bases and J by 2 bases, and 9 bases separated the two germline ends. This CDR3 region has 13 residues. Germline loops: CDR1 NNHDY, CDR2 SYVADS. CDR3 residues: CASSVRTAYEQYF. The CDR3 bases that were read are TGTGCCAGCAGTGTCAGGACAGCCTATGAACAGTAC.

Comments on this clone: Gene and germline names: mouse. Sequencing ends 1 residue short of the CDR3 end; the germline J gene provides the rest. The chain joins TRBV20 to TRBJ2-4; no clear D gene. The CDR3 runs 10 residues. V lost 2 bases to trimming and J lost 3 bases, with 0 bases between them. The germline gives CDR1 GFQATS, CDR2 STVNSAI. The CDR3 reads CGARQNTLYF. The sequenced CDR3 bases are TGTGGTGCTAGGCAAAACACCTTGTAC.

Comment on this clone: Gene names and germline match the mouse. The CDR3 bases that were read are TGTGCCAGCAGTCCCCAGGGGGGCGAAAGATTATTT. As protein: CASSPQGGERLF. The CDR3 as a whole reads CASSPQGGERLFF. The chain recombines TRBV26 with TRBJ1-4; 7 nucleotides agree with TRBD1. Read coverage stops 1 residue before the CDR3 terminus; the germline J gene supplies the remainder. Per germline, CDR1 KGHPV and CDR2 FQNQEV (reference sequence). The CDR3 length is 13 residues. Trimming at V came to 4 bases and at J to 7 bases, leaving 3 bases not matched to a gene.

This clone was detected only a few times. Any gene name here is a mouse gene name. CDR3 DNA (partial): TGTGCCAGCAGCTCCTTACTGGATAACTATGCTGAGCAGTTC. Residues: CASSSLLDNYAEQF. In full, the CDR3 is CASSSLLDNYAEQFF. The chain has TRBV3 and TRBJ2-1, with D maybe TRBD2 (5 bases). The sequence runs out 1 residue before the end of the CDR3; the remainder is reconstructed from the germline J gene. Trimming took 4 bases from V and 0 from J, leaving 10 bases between them. Per the germline V gene, CDR1 is SNHLY and CDR2 is FYNGKV (reference sequence). This CDR3 comprises 15 residues.

For this clone: Mouse names are used for the genes. CDR3 bases read: TGTGCAAGCAGCGATGGGGGGCGGATCGAAAGATTATTT. This codes for CASSDGGRIERLF. The whole CDR3 sequence is CASSDGGRIERLFF. V is TRBV16 and J is TRBJ1-4, with D tentatively TRBD1 (6 bases). Read sequence stops 1 residue before the CDR3 end, and the germline J gene provides the missing end. The CDR3 has 14 residues. V dropped 5 bases and J dropped 7 bases, with 14 bases sitting between them. The germline gives CDR1 SGHSA, CDR2 FRNQAP. The variable domain in full, with the rest retrieved from reference TRBV16 and TRBJ1-4, is NAGVIQTPRHKVTGKGQEATLWCEPISGHSAVFWYRQTIVQGLEFLTYFRNQAPIDDSGMPKERFSAQMPNQSHSTLKIQSTQPQDSAVYLCASSDGGRIERLFFGHGTKLSVL.

As to this clone: All gene names here are mouse names. With the read ending 1 residue before the CDR3 end, the germline J gene is used to fill in that end. The chain joins TRBV29 to TRBJ2-3; D perhaps matches TRBD2 (7 bases). V lost 7 bases and J 3 bases, leaving 11 bases between the germline ends. This CDR3 has 13 amino acids. Germline values: CDR1 MSHET, CDR2 SYDVDS. The covered CDR3 bases are TGTGCTAGCACTGGGGGCTGGGCAGAAACGCTGTAT. It is translated as CASTGGWAETLY. The whole CDR3 reads CASTGGWAETLYF.

A word on this clone: Any gene name here is a mouse gene name. The read falls 1 residue short of the CDR3 end, and the missing part is taken from the germline J gene. The V call is TRBV16, the J call TRBJ2-7, with 7 bases identical to TRBD2. The CDR3 contains 15 residues. Per germline, CDR1 SGHSA and CDR2 FRNQAP. The V and J ends lost 0 bases and 0 bases, in that order; junction bases with no gene match: 2. CDR3 DNA (partial): TGTGCAAGCAGCTTAGAAGTGGGGGGCTCCTATGAACAGTAC. It codes for CASSLEVGGSYEQY. The whole CDR3 is CASSLEVGGSYEQYF.

With regard to this clone: Gene names are mouse gene names. The read is 1 residue too short to cover the CDR3 end, so that end is filled in from the germline J gene. The rearrangement links TRBV23 to TRBJ2-4; the table gives TRBD1 as D, unverified against the DNA. CDR1 KGHTA and CDR2 FQNQQP come from the germline V gene. This CDR3 contains 13 residues. The CDR3 sequence: CSSSHNSQNTLYF. The CDR3 DNA, read in part, is TGCTCCAGCAGTCACAATAGTCAAAACACCTTGTAC.

Turning to this clone: All gene names here are mouse names. The read terminates 1 residue ahead of where the CDR3 ends, so the germline J gene completes it. This sequence joins TRBV26 and TRBJ2-4; 8 bases agree with TRBD2. Germline V gives CDR1 KGHPV, CDR2 FQNQEV (reference sequence). There are 15 residues in the CDR3. Germline trimming cut 6 bases from V and 0 bases from J; bases unmatched to any gene: 5. The sequenced part of the CDR3 DNA is TGTGCCAGCAGCCAACTGGGGGTTAGTCAAAACACCTTGTAC. It yields the protein CASSQLGVSQNTLY. The full-length CDR3 reads as CASSQLGVSQNTLYF.

About this clone: Genes here carry mouse names. The read falls 1 residue short of the CDR3 end, and the missing part is taken from the germline J gene. The V gene is TRBV2, the J gene TRBJ1-1, with 11 bases that match TRBD1. The CDR3 consists of 15 residues. The J segment lost 7 bases and the V segment lost 0 bases, leaving 4 bases of the junction unmatched. Germline CDR1 reads LGHNA; CDR2 reads YSYQKL. CDR3 loop: CASSQEGGTGGEVFF. CDR3 DNA, as far as it was read: TGTGCCAGCAGCCAAGAAGGCGGGACAGGGGGAGAAGTCTTC.

As to this clone: Each gene name is a mouse one. The read ends 1 residue early relative to the CDR3; the germline J gene fills the gap. The chain links TRBV26 to TRBJ2-5, with D perhaps TRBD1 or TRBD2 (5 bases each). Deletions cut 2 bases from V and 1 base from J, with 13 bases between. Looked up from germline, CDR1 is KGHPV and CDR2 is FQNQEV (reference sequence). The CDR3 covers 16 residues. CDR3 DNA (partial): TGTGCCAGCAGTCTGAAGAGGGGCCAGGACCAAGACACCCAGTAC. Translation gives CASSLKRGQDQDTQY. The entire CDR3 protein is CASSLKRGQDQDTQYF.

In the case of this clone: Here the gene names and germline are mouse. Sequencing ends 1 residue short of the CDR3 end; the germline J gene provides the rest. The chain combines TRBV13-2 with TRBJ2-3, with D unresolved. V lost 0 bases and J 0 bases, leaving 5 bases between the germline ends. Germline lookup yields CDR1 NNHNN and CDR2 SYGAGS (reference sequence). The CDR3 extends over 14 amino acids. Partial CDR3 DNA: TGTGCCAGCGGTGATGAAGTTAGTGCAGAAACGCTGTAT. This encodes CASGDEVSAETLY. The entire CDR3 is CASGDEVSAETLYF.

Of note for this clone: Mouse gene names and germline throughout. Read sequence stops 1 residue before the CDR3 end, and the germline J gene provides the missing end. The J gene is TRBJ2-1, the V gene TRBV5; D possibly uses TRBD1 or TRBD2 (6 bases each). The CDR3 has 14 amino acids. With 1 base removed from V and 3 bases from J, the gap between germline ends came to 7 bases. Germline V gives CDR1 LGHNA, CDR2 YNLKQL (reference sequence). The sequenced CDR3 bases are TGTGCCAGCAGCCAAGCGGGGGCCTATGCTGAGCAGTTC. Its translation is CASSQAGAYAEQF. The complete CDR3 protein is CASSQAGAYAEQFF.